The 32 T cell receptor beta chains below all came from one sample that was sequenced in a study of T-cell reconstitution after alpha-beta-depleted transplantation in children. Unique molecular identifiers tagged the TCRbeta library. TCRdb redid the calling of the PCR reads with MiXCR, one entry per CDR3 protein. This repertoire shows under 140,000 distinct CDR3 sequences, approximately 10% found once; its top ten account for approximately 7.9%. Material: PBMCs from the stem cell graft donor, obtained from the stem cell graft. All receptors derive from a human donor who donated a stem cell graft to a child with acute lymphoblastic leukemia.

This clonotype was observed at least ten times. The CDR3 reads CSEEGPAGTQYF. The CDR3 bases are TGCAGCGAAGAGGGGCCCGCCGGGACCCAGTACTTC. This chain uses TRBV29-1 with TRBJ2-5; tentatively, D is TRBD1 or TRBD2 (5 bases each). Trimming took 7 bases from V and 7 from J, leaving 16 bases between them. Germline loops: CDR1 SQVTM, CDR2 ANQGSEA. The CDR3 covers 12 residues.

As regards this clonotype: Being one base from a much bigger clone, this may be a read error. This chain joins TRBV6-1 and TRBJ1-1, with 9 bases matching TRBD1. CDR3 length: 18 amino acids. Germline V gene sequence: CDR1 MNHNS, CDR2 SASEGT. The junction had 15 bases not matched to a gene; V was cut back by 5 bases and J by 2 bases. CDR3: CASSQQGARGGINTEAFF. Written as DNA, the CDR3 is TGTGCCAGCAGTCAACAGGGGGCGCGGGGTGGTATTAACACTGAAGCTTTCTTT.

This clonotype occurred many times. This sequence joins TRBV6-5 and TRBJ1-1, with D possibly TRBD1 on 5 matching bases. From germline, CDR1 is MNHEY and CDR2 SVGAGI. V was pared by 5 bases and J by 0 bases, with 13 bases between. CDR3 length equals 15 residues. CDR3 nucleotides: TGTGCCAGCAGTCACAGACAGCTAATGAACACTGAAGCTTTCTTT. This sequence encodes CASSHRQLMNTEAFF.

This clonotype was observed at least ten times. The CDR3 loop is CSARQREGRYEQYF. CDR3 coding DNA: TGCAGTGCTAGACAGCGGGAGGGCCGCTACGAGCAGTACTTC. The rearrangement links TRBV20-1 to TRBJ2-7; TRBD2 agrees at 10 bases. This CDR3 contains 14 residues. Trimming removed 2 bases from V and 3 bases from J; junction bases left unmatched: 4. CDR1 DFQATT and CDR2 SNEGSKA come from the germline V gene (reference sequence).

The CDR3 loop is CASTSGLKLFF. The CDR3 nucleotides are TGTGCCAGCACCTCAGGGTTAAAACTGTTTTTT. This chain joins TRBV7-3 and TRBJ1-4; tentative D call: TRBD1 (5 bases). V was pared by 7 bases and J by 10 bases, with 10 bases between. The CDR3 is 11 residues long. The germline CDR1 and CDR2 sequences are SGHTA and FQGTGA.

In this sample, this clonotype turned up many times. The J gene is TRBJ1-3, the V gene TRBV18; D uncertain. Germline CDR1 and CDR2: KGHSH and LQKENI. Trimming cost V 3 bases and J 0 bases, with 6 bases left between them. The CDR3 contains 14 residues. The CDR3 sequence: CASSPELSGNTIYF. The DNA of the CDR3 is TGTGCCAGCTCACCCGAGCTCTCTGGAAACACCATATATTTT. The full variable domain, in which reference TRBV18 and TRBJ1-3 provide the parts outside the CDR3, is NAGVMQNPRHLVRRRGQEARLRCSPMKGHSHVYWYRQLPEEGLKFMVYLQKENIIDESGMPKERFSAEFPKEGPSILRIQQVVRGDSAAYFCASSPELSGNTIYFGEGSWLTVV.

With regard to this clonotype: A much larger clone is a single base away; this may be a read error. The chain links TRBV20-1 to TRBJ2-7; D is possibly TRBD2 (7 bases). V lost 6 bases, J lost 0 bases, and 27 bases lay in between. The CDR3 runs 18 residues. The germline V gene has CDR1 DFQATT and CDR2 SNEGSKA (reference sequence). In DNA, the CDR3 is TGCAGTGCGGGGGGGGGCGACAGGAAGTCTAGAGTCTCCTACGAGCAGTACTTC. As protein: CSAGGGDRKSRVSYEQYF.

In this sample, this clonotype turned up many times. The V gene is TRBV29-1, the J gene TRBJ1-2; 7 bases align to TRBD1. Germline CDR1 reads SQVTM; CDR2 reads ANQGSEA. The trim removed 7 bases at V and 5 bases at J, leaving 7 bases unmatched. The length of the CDR3 is 12 residues. CDR3 coding DNA: TGCAGCGGAGACGACAGGGAATATGGCTACACCTTC. Translating it yields CSGDDREYGYTF.

The V gene is TRBV18, the J gene TRBJ1-1, with a tentative D call TRBD1 (5 bases). Between the trimmed V and J ends, which lost 1 base and 5 bases, there was a span of 11 bases. The CDR3 loop spans 14 amino acids. Germline V gene sequence: CDR1 KGHSH, CDR2 LQKENI. CDR3 loop: CASSPLGRRTEAFF. In DNA form, the CDR3 reads TGTGCCAGCTCACCACTGGGGCGCAGGACTGAAGCTTTCTTT. The entire variable domain, with the rest obtained from reference TRBV18 and TRBJ1-1, is as follows: NAGVMQNPRHLVRRRGQEARLRCSPMKGHSHVYWYRQLPEEGLKFMVYLQKENIIDESGMPKERFSAEFPKEGPSILRIQQVVRGDSAAYFCASSPLGRRTEAFFGQGTRLTVV.

This clonotype was seen repeatedly, ten times or more. The chain links TRBV7-3 to TRBJ2-3, with TRBD2 matching 9 bases. Germline V gene data show CDR1 as SGHTA and CDR2 as FQGTGA. V lost 3 bases, J lost 2 bases, and 9 bases stayed unmatched. CDR3 length: 17 amino acids. In DNA form, the CDR3 reads TGTGCCAGCAGCTTCTTTCCAGCGGGAGGCAACACAGATACGCAGTATTTT. It translates to CASSFFPAGGNTDTQYF.

This clonotype has at least ten counts. This chain links TRBV10-3 with TRBJ2-7; D assignment may be TRBD1 or TRBD2 (5 bases each). Germline V gene sequence: CDR1 ENHRY, CDR2 SYGVKD. This CDR3 comprises 14 residues. Trimming pared 10 bases from V and 3 bases from J, leaving 19 bases between. The CDR3 spells CATCRDGNSYEQYF. The DNA of the CDR3 is TGTGCCACCTGTAGGGACGGAAATAGCTACGAGCAGTACTTC.

This clonotype was observed at least ten times. The rearrangement links TRBV6-2 or TRBV6-3 to TRBJ2-2; D is ambiguous. V was cut by 0 bases and J by 14 bases, with 7 bases left in between. CDR3 length equals 11 residues. Per the germline V gene, CDR1 is MNHEY and CDR2 is SVGEGT. The CDR3 reads CASSYSVDLFF. The CDR3 DNA is TGTGCCAGCAGTTACTCGGTGGACCTGTTTTTT.

This clonotype was detected many times. The chain employs TRBV12-3 or TRBV12-4 and TRBJ2-1; 9 bases fit TRBD1. The V segment lost 7 bases and the J segment 7 bases; nucleotides outside the gene matches: 11. The CDR3 loop spans 15 amino acids. The CDR3 coding sequence is TGTGCCAGCATCTCTGGGACAGGGCTGGGGAATGAGCAGTTCTTC. This encodes CASISGTGLGNEQFF.

This clonotype was detected ten times or more. The chain employs TRBV12-3 or TRBV12-4 and TRBJ2-1; no reliable D call. Trimming cost V 5 bases and J 0 bases, with 11 bases left between them. This CDR3 region has 15 residues. This CDR3 is CASSATASSYNEQFF. In DNA form, the CDR3 reads TGTGCCAGCAGTGCGACGGCGAGCTCCTACAATGAGCAGTTCTTC.

This clonotype has just a few counts. The chain carries TRBV6-2 or TRBV6-3 and TRBJ1-2; D is unresolved. Germline CDR1 MNHEY, CDR2 SVGEGT. The CDR3 loop spans 14 amino acids. V lost 7 bases and J 2 bases, leaving 14 bases between the germline ends. CDR3 in amino acids: CASTWDRRNYGYTF. The CDR3 bases are TGTGCCAGCACCTGGGATCGCCGGAACTATGGCTACACCTTC.

This clonotype was detected ten times or more. The chain carries TRBV28 and TRBJ1-1; D gene uncertain. V was clipped by 2 bases and J by 7 bases, with 8 bases between them. This CDR3 comprises 12 residues. The germline CDR1 and CDR2 sequences are MDHEN and SYDVKM. The CDR3: CASSLVQREAFF. CDR3 DNA: TGTGCCAGCAGTTTAGTCCAGCGTGAAGCTTTCTTT.

This clonotype was counted many times. V is TRBV20-1 and J is TRBJ2-3; 8 positions agree with TRBD2. CDR1 DFQATT and CDR2 SNEGSKA come from the germline V gene (reference sequence). The CDR3 has 13 amino acids. V lost 6 bases, J lost 5 bases, and 7 bases stayed unmatched. The CDR3 sequence: CSAPGLGEDTQYF. Here the CDR3 DNA reads TGCAGTGCCCCGGGACTAGGGGAAGATACGCAGTATTTT.

On this clonotype itself: The junction differs from germline at one of its ends, possibly a read error. The genes are TRBV27 and TRBJ1-5; no clear D gene. The CDR3 has 15 residues. Germline CDR1 is MNHEY and CDR2 is SMNVEV (reference sequence). The CDR3 loop is CASSPGKRSNQPQHF. The CDR3 DNA sequence: TGTGCCAGCAGCCCCGGAAAGCGAAGCAATCAGCCCCAGCATTTC.

In its sample, this clonotype was seen many times. J is TRBJ2-4 and V is TRBV5-6; TRBD2 might be the D (5 bases). The ends were cut back, 2 bases at V and 6 bases at J, with 15 bases in the middle. This CDR3 contains 15 residues. Germline V lookup: CDR1 SGHDT, CDR2 YYEEEE. The CDR3 sequence is CASSFLTRQANIQYF. CDR3 nucleotides: TGTGCCAGCAGCTTTTTAACTAGACAAGCAAACATTCAGTACTTC.

This clonotype was seen at least ten times. This chain connects TRBV11-2 to TRBJ2-5, with D unresolved. CDR3 length equals 15 residues. V lost 5 bases and J lost 0, with 13 bases in between. CDR1 SGHAT and CDR2 FQNNGV come from the germline V gene. The CDR3 sequence is CASSNNRWYQETQYF. The CDR3 DNA reads as TGTGCCAGCAGCAATAACAGATGGTACCAAGAGACCCAGTACTTC.

This clonotype was seen ten or more times. The rearrangement links TRBV29-1 to TRBJ1-4, with TRBD1 identical over 9 bases. CDR3 length equals 12 residues. Germline-derived CDR1 and CDR2 are SQVTM and ANQGSEA. V lost 5 bases to trimming and J lost 6 bases; unmatched junction nucleotides: 1. The CDR3 sequence: CSVTGGDEKLFF. Here the CDR3 DNA reads TGCAGCGTTACAGGGGGCGATGAAAAACTGTTTTTT.

There are many counts of this clonotype. The V gene is TRBV4-2, the J gene TRBJ2-1; maybe TRBD1 (6 bases). The CDR3 loop spans 16 amino acids. The germline V gene has CDR1 LGHNA and CDR2 YNFKEQ. Deletions cut 0 bases from V and 8 bases from J, with 17 bases between. CDR3 sequence reads: CASSQERGSVWYEQFF. The CDR3 DNA reads as TGTGCCAGCAGCCAAGAAAGGGGGAGCGTTTGGTATGAGCAGTTCTTC.

This clonotype has at least ten counts. The chain couples TRBV6-6 to TRBJ1-1; 8 nucleotides agree with TRBD1. V shed 6 bases and J 4 bases; nucleotides not matched to a gene: 4. The CDR3 contains 13 residues. Germline CDR1 MNHNY, CDR2 SVGAGI (reference sequence). CDR3 sequence (DNA): TGTGCCAGCAGCATCGACAGGGGCACTGAAGCTTTCTTT. Translation: CASSIDRGTEAFF.

This clonotype has at least ten counts. V and J are TRBV20-1 and TRBJ2-1, with 14 bases lining up with TRBD2. Germline V gives CDR1 DFQATT, CDR2 SNEGSKA (reference sequence). CDR3 length: 14 amino acids. The ends lost 7 bases at V and 8 bases at J; junction bases unmatched: 7. The CDR3 sequence is CSGPTSGGADEQFF. CDR3 nucleotides: TGCAGTGGCCCGACTAGCGGGGGGGCCGATGAGCAGTTCTTC.

There are many counts of this clonotype. V and J are TRBV20-1 and TRBJ2-7; D is ambiguous. The CDR3 extends over 12 amino acids. CDR1 is DFQATT, CDR2 SNEGSKA, per germline (reference sequence). Deletions cut 5 bases from V and 2 bases from J, with 10 bases between. CDR3 coding DNA: TGCAGTGCTTCCCGGCCTCCCTACGAGCAGTACTTC. Residues: CSASRPPYEQYF.

CDR3 nucleotide sequence: TGCGCCAGCAGAAACAGGGACTCCTACGAGCAGTACTTC. Its translation: CASRNRDSYEQYF. This chain uses TRBV10-2 with TRBJ2-7; D is perhaps TRBD1 (6 bases). Germline V gives CDR1 WSHSY, CDR2 SAAADI. Deletions cut 6 bases from V and 0 bases from J, with 9 bases between. This CDR3 has 13 amino acids.

This clonotype was detected ten times or more. The genes are TRBV6-5 and TRBJ2-1, with unresolved D. The CDR3 is made up of 16 amino acids. The V end was cut by 6 bases, the J end by 3 bases, with 18 bases between. The germline V gene encodes CDR1 MNHEY and CDR2 SVGAGI. CDR3 sequence: CASRPGWRTDYNEQFF. The DNA for the CDR3 is TGTGCCAGCAGACCCGGATGGCGGACCGACTACAATGAGCAGTTCTTC.

This clonotype was seen at least ten times. This sequence joins TRBV5-6 and TRBJ2-1; D is unresolved. V was shortened by 2 bases and J by 4 bases, with 7 bases between the two germline ends. CDR1 and CDR2 (germline): SGHDT, YYEEEE. The CDR3 spans 13 residues. The CDR3: CASSFRRYNEQFF. The CDR3 DNA reads as TGTGCCAGCAGCTTTAGGCGGTACAATGAGCAGTTCTTC.

The table lists this clonotype with many counts. V gene TRBV20-1 combines with J gene TRBJ2-7; D is perhaps TRBD2 (5 bases). CDR1 and CDR2 (germline): DFQATT, SNEGSKA (reference sequence). This CDR3 spans 12 amino acids. V gave up 3 bases and J gave up 4 bases, with 10 bases separating them. The CDR3: CSASGEIYEQYF. The CDR3 DNA follows: TGCAGTGCTAGTGGGGAGATTTACGAGCAGTACTTC.

In the case of this clonotype: A much larger clonotype is one base distant, so this may be a read error. The chain joins TRBV6-1 to TRBJ1-3; D not certain. There are 16 residues in the CDR3. Germline loops: CDR1 MNHNS, CDR2 SASEGT. V lost 6 bases, J lost 7 bases, and 22 bases lay in between. CDR3 bases: TGTGCCAGCAGAAGAACCGGGCCCGCCGGACGGAACACCATATATTTT. Amino acid sequence: CASRRTGPAGRNTIYF.

Notes on this clonotype: A much more abundant neighbour one base away suggests this may be a read error. This rearrangement joins TRBV7-9 to TRBJ2-6; TRBD1 aligns across 7 bases. The CDR3 contains 15 residues. CDR1 SEHNR and CDR2 FQNEAQ come from the germline V gene (reference sequence). In nucleotides, the CDR3 is TGTGCCAGCAGCCCAGACAGGGTTGGGGCCAACGGCCTGACTTTC. Translation gives CASSPDRVGANGLTF.

This clonotype was recorded at least ten times. J is TRBJ2-2 and V is TRBV7-9; 9 positions match TRBD1. The CDR3 is made up of 15 amino acids. The junction had 7 bases not matched to a gene; V was cut back by 5 bases and J by 6 bases. Germline V gene lookup returns CDR1 SEHNR and CDR2 FQNEAQ (reference sequence). CDR3 sequence reads: CASSNKGQGSGELFF. The DNA for the CDR3 is TGTGCCAGCAGCAACAAGGGACAGGGCTCCGGGGAGCTGTTTTTT.